This T cell receptor (beta chain) was captured in a study of blood T cell repertoires in COVID-19. Study-wide context: The origin of the acute and convalescent COVID-19 samples was the United States, Italy and Spain. In each case, the material was cDNA or gDNA derived from T cells, B-cell-depleted T cells, or PBMCs.

In the authors' workflow: By means of reference gene primer amplification, nucleated cell counts were estimated. Profiling relied on immunoSEQ multiplex PCR, and the TCRdb table lists in-frame clones only, not all of them. The V and J calls and clone size come from that table; D and trimming were worked out from the DNA. There are approximately 33,000 clones in the sample; over 75% occur only once, and roughly 7.7% lies in the top ten. In Seattle, patients joined the study during active infection and were tracked longitudinally. The CDR3 length is 13 residues. The V end was cut by 1 base, the J end by 8 bases, with 7 bases between. Germline V lookup: CDR1 SGHRS, CDR2 YFSETQ.

This sequence joins TRBV5-1 and TRBJ1-6, with D tentatively TRBD1 (5 bases). The sequenced sample was peripheral blood. The receptor comes from a man aged 60-69 years with COVID-19, enrolled during active disease. The CDR3: CASSLTGYSPLHF. DNA of the CDR3: TGCGCCAGCAGCTTGACAGGTTATTCACCCCTCCACTTT.